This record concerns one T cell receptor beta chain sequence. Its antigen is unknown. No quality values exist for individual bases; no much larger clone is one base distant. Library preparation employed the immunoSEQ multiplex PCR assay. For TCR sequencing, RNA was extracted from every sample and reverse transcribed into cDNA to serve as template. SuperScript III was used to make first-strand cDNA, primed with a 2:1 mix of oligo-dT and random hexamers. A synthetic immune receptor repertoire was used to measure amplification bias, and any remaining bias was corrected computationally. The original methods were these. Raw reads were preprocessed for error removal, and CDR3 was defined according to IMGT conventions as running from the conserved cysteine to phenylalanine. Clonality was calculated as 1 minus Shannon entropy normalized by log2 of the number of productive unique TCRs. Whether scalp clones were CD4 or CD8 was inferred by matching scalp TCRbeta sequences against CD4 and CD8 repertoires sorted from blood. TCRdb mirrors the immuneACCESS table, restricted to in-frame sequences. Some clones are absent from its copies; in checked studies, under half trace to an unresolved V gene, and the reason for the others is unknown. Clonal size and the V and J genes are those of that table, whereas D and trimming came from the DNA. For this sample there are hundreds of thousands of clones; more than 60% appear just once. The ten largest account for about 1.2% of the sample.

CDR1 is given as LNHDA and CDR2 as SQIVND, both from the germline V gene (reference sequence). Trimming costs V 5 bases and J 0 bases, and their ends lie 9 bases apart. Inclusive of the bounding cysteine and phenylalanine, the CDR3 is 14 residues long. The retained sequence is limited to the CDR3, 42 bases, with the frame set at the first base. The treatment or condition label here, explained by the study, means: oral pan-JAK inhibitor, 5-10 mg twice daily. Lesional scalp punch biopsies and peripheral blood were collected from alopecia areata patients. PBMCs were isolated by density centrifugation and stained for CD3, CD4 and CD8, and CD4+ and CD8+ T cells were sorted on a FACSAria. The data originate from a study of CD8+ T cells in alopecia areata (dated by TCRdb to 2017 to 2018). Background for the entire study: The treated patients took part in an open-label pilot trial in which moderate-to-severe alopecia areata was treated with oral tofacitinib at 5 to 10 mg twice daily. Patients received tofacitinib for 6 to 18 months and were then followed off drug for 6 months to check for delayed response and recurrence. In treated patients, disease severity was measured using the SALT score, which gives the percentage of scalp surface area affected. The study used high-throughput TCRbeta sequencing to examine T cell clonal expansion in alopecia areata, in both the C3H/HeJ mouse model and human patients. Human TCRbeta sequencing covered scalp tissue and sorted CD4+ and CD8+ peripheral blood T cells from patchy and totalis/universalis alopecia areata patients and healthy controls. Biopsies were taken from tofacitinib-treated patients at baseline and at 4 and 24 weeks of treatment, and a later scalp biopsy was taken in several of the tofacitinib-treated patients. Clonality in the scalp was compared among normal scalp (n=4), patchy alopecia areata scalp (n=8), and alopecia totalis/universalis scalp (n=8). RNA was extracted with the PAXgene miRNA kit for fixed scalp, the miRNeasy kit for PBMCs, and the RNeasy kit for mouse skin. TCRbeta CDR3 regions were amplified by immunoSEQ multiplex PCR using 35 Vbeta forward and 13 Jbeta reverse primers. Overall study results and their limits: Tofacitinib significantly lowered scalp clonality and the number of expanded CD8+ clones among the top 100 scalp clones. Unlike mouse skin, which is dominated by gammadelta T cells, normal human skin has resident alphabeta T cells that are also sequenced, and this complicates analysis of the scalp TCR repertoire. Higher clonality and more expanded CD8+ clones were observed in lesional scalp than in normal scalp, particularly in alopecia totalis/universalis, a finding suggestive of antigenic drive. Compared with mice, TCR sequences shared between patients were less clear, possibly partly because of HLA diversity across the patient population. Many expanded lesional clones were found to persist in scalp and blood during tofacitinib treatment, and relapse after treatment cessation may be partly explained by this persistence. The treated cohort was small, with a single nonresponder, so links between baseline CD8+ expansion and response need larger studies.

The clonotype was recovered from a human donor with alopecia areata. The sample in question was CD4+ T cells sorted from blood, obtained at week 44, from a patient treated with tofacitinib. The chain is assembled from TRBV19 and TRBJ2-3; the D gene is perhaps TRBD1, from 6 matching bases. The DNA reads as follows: TGTGCCAGTAGTCGGGACACAAGCACAGATACGCAGTATTTT. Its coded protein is CASSRDTSTDTQYF.